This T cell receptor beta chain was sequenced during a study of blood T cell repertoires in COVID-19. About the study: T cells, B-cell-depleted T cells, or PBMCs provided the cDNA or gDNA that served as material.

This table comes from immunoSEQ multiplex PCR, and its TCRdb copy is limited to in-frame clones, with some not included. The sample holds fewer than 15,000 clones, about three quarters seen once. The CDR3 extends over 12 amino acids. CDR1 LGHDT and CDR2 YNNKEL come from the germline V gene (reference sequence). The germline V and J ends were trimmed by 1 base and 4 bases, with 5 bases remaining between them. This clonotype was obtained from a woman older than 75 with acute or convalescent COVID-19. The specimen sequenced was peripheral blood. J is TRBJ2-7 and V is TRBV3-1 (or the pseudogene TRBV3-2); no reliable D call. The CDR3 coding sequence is TGTGCCAGCAGCCAAGGTCAGTACGAGCAGTACTTC. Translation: CASSQGQYEQYF.